The entry that follows covers one TCR beta chain sequence. This record comes from a study of shared T cell receptors in the human thymus. Data came from immunoSEQ multiplex PCR; TCRdb stores just in-frame clones and leaves some out. The profile covers about 400,000 clones, with roughly 94% appearing a single time and approximately 0.02% taken by the ten largest. The TCR originated in a human donor. The sample taken for sequencing was thymocytes.

The chain's CDR3 is CASSPTSGRSYEQYF. DNA of the CDR3: TGTGCCAGCAGCCCCACTAGCGGGCGCTCCTACGAGCAGTACTTC. The chain carries TRBV5-4 and TRBJ2-7, with 9 bases that match TRBD2. The length of the CDR3 is 15 residues. Unmatched junction bases numbered 5, after V lost 4 bases and J lost 0 bases. Germline values: CDR1 SGHNT, CDR2 YYREEE (reference sequence).